The clone carrying this TCR beta chain was found a few times. Its antigen is unknown. The CDR3 length is 19 residues. In germline, CDR1 is SGHAT, CDR2 FQDESV (reference sequence). Germline trimming cut 4 bases from V and 5 bases from J; bases unmatched to any gene: 19. This sample is drawn from a study of CD8 T cells in ankylosing spondylitis. Whole-study results and caveats: Peripheral blood held disease-linked clones only at relatively low frequency, and these were CD8+. Disease-linked clones reportedly showed significant enrichment in matched ankylosing spondylitis synovial fluid. There was a TCR beta motif, made of several highly homologous variants, that appeared characteristic of ankylosing spondylitis blood.

Researchers built TCR beta libraries using quantitative 5'-RACE with molecular barcodes. TCRdb independently ran MiXCR on the 5' RACE reads; one entry per CDR3 protein. The sample gives fewer than 500,000 distinct CDR3 sequences, about a fifth of which show up once; around 17% is in the top ten. V and J are TRBV11-1 and TRBJ1-5; 8 nucleotides agree with TRBD1. The clonotype was recovered from a male donor with ankylosing spondylitis. The specimen was blood, either unsorted or a sorted T cell fraction (not recorded which). Here the CDR3 reads CASSSGQGIKLGEYQPQHF. In DNA, the CDR3 is TGTGCCAGCAGCTCCGGACAGGGTATTAAGTTGGGGGAATATCAGCCCCAGCATTTT.